The 24 T cell receptor beta chains below were found in one sample sequenced in a study of blood T cell repertoires in COVID-19. Assay: immunoSEQ multiplex PCR; the TCRdb copy retains only in-frame clones and omits some. The sample lists more than 95,000 clones, about nine tenths occurring once. The sequencing sample was made of peripheral blood. Receptors were obtained from a human donor in a cohort sampled during active COVID-19.

J is TRBJ2-1 and V is TRBV24-1; 7 positions agree with TRBD1. Trimming took 3 bases from V and 9 from J; bases not matched to a gene: 7. CDR3 length: 14 residues. The germline V gene encodes CDR1 KGHDR and CDR2 SFDVKD. CDR3 bases: TGTGCCACCAGTGATCTACTGACAGGGTCTGAGCAGTTCTTC. Encoded protein: CATSDLLTGSEQFF.

V usage is TRBV9 and J usage is TRBJ2-5; 10 bases are a match to TRBD1. The germline V gene encodes CDR1 SGDLS and CDR2 YYNGEE. The length of the CDR3 is 15 residues. The J segment lost 1 base and the V segment lost 5 bases, leaving 5 bases of the junction unmatched. In nucleotides, the CDR3 is TGTGCCAGCAGTCACCGGGACAGGGGCCAAGAGACCCAGTACTTC. It translates to CASSHRDRGQETQYF. Drawing the rest from reference TRBV9 and TRBJ2-5, the complete variable domain is DSGVTQTPKHLITATGQRVTLRCSPRSGDLSVYWYQQSLDQGLQFLIQYYNGEERAKGNILERFSAQQFPDLHSELNLSSLELGDSALYFCASSHRDRGQETQYFGPGTRLLVL.

This chain connects TRBV5-6 to TRBJ2-3; tentative D call: TRBD1 (5 bases). Germline V gene sequence: CDR1 SGHDT, CDR2 YYEEEE. The CDR3 spans 15 residues. Trimming pared 0 bases from V and 5 bases from J, leaving 13 bases between. CDR3 in DNA: TGTGCCAGCAGCTTGGTGTCAGGGTATCAAGATACGCAGTATTTT. Protein product: CASSLVSGYQDTQYF.

V usage is TRBV6-2 or TRBV6-3 and J usage is TRBJ2-1; D is possibly TRBD1 (5 bases). The CDR3 is made up of 16 amino acids. Germline CDR1 and CDR2: MNHEY and SVGEGT. With 0 bases removed from V and 2 bases from J, the gap between germline ends came to 11 bases. The CDR3 DNA is TGTGCCAGCAGTTACTCGAGGACATACCCCTACAATGAGCAGTTCTTC. Its translation: CASSYSRTYPYNEQFF.

This chain connects TRBV14 to TRBJ1-6, with D hard to call. CDR3 length equals 17 residues. Germline V gene lookup returns CDR1 SGHDN and CDR2 FVKESK. Trimming left V 3 bases short and J 0 bases short, with 12 bases between. CDR3 protein: CASSQRTASSYNSPLHF. The CDR3 coding sequence is TGTGCCAGCAGCCAGCGGACTGCGAGCTCCTATAATTCACCCCTCCACTTT.

V and J are TRBV6-4 and TRBJ2-7; 11 nucleotides match TRBD2. The length of the CDR3 is 14 residues. Looked up from germline, CDR1 is MRHNA and CDR2 is SNTAGT. The J segment lost 2 bases and the V segment lost 6 bases, leaving 3 bases of the junction unmatched. DNA of the CDR3: TGTGCCAGCAGCGTACTAGCGGGGGCCTACGAGCAGTACTTC. Amino acids: CASSVLAGAYEQYF.

The V call is TRBV24-1, the J call TRBJ2-7, with TRBD2 matching over 13 bases. This CDR3 is built from 16 residues. J lost 1 base, V lost 5 bases, and 4 bases had no gene match. CDR1 is KGHDR and CDR2 is SFDVKD in the germline V gene. CDR3 region: CATSAGTSGKSYEQYF. For the CDR3, the DNA is TGTGCCACCAGTGCCGGGACTAGCGGGAAATCCTACGAGCAGTACTTC.

The V call is TRBV5-4, the J call TRBJ2-2, with D maybe TRBD1 (6 bases). The germline V gene has CDR1 SGHNT and CDR2 YYREEE (reference sequence). The CDR3 length is 15 residues. V lost 0 bases and J 3 bases, leaving 9 bases between the germline ends. This CDR3 is CASSLGGQYTGELFF. The CDR3 DNA is TGTGCCAGCAGCTTGGGGGGGCAGTACACCGGGGAGCTGTTTTTT.

V gene TRBV6-6 combines with J gene TRBJ2-7; 8 nucleotides agree with TRBD2. V shed 4 bases and J 5 bases; nucleotides not matched to a gene: 7. The CDR3 sequence is 14 residues long. The germline CDR1 and CDR2 sequences are MNHNY and SVGAGI (reference sequence). CDR3 protein: CASSLAGKWDEQYF. CDR3 sequence (DNA): TGTGCCAGCAGTTTAGCGGGAAAGTGGGACGAGCAGTACTTC.

The chain has TRBV14 and TRBJ2-7; a weak D match, TRBD2 (6 bases). This CDR3 is built from 14 residues. Trimming removed 4 bases from V and 3 bases from J, with 13 bases in between. Germline CDR1 is SGHDN and CDR2 is FVKESK. CDR3 coding DNA: TGTGCCAGCAGCCCCTCCGGGGGTGGCTACGAGCAGTACTTC. This encodes CASSPSGGGYEQYF.

The chain combines TRBV3-1 (or the pseudogene TRBV3-2) with TRBJ2-5; maybe TRBD1 (5 bases). Germline loops: CDR1 LGHDT, CDR2 YNNKEL (reference sequence). The CDR3 has 16 residues. V was trimmed by 0 bases and J by 1 base, leaving 12 bases between them. CDR3 DNA: TGTGCCAGCAGCCAAGATCGTAGGGGCTCCCAAGAGACCCAGTACTTC. This sequence encodes CASSQDRRGSQETQYF.

The J gene is TRBJ1-3, the V gene TRBV5-1; D remains unclear. The CDR3 loop spans 12 amino acids. From germline, CDR1 is SGHRS and CDR2 YFSETQ. Trimming pared 2 bases from V and 7 bases from J, leaving 7 bases between. In DNA, the CDR3 is TGCGCCAGCAGCTTTGAGGGCAACACCATATATTTT. Residues: CASSFEGNTIYF.

This clone was seen a single time. The chain has TRBV11-3 and TRBJ2-7; a weak D match, TRBD2 (5 bases). V lost 5 bases to trimming and J lost 6 bases, with 14 bases between them. Germline lookup yields CDR1 SGHNT and CDR2 YENEEA. This CDR3 contains 13 residues. The chain's CDR3 is CASSPRPEGEQYF. Here the CDR3 DNA reads TGTGCCAGCAGCCCAAGGCCAGAGGGCGAGCAGTACTTC.

The chain employs TRBV5-1 and TRBJ1-3, with D unclear. V was cut by 0 bases and J by 0 bases, with 7 bases left in between. Germline lookup yields CDR1 SGHRS and CDR2 YFSETQ. CDR3 size: 15 residues. This CDR3 is CASSLDASSGNTIYF. CDR3 coding DNA: TGCGCCAGCAGCTTGGACGCCAGCTCTGGAAACACCATATATTTT.

This rearrangement joins TRBV5-4 to TRBJ2-7, with 8 bases lining up with TRBD1. V gave up 3 bases and J gave up 0 bases; unmatched junction bases: 5. Per germline, CDR1 SGHNT and CDR2 YYREEE (reference sequence). This CDR3 contains 15 residues. The CDR3 here is CASSSDRGSSYEQYF. CDR3 in DNA: TGTGCCAGCAGCTCTGACAGGGGTAGCTCCTACGAGCAGTACTTC. The full variable domain, completed using reference TRBV5-4 and TRBJ2-7, is ETGVTQSPTHLIKTRGQQVTLRCSSQSGHNTVSWYQQALGQGPQFIFQYYREEENGRGNFPPRFSGLQFPNYSSELNVNALELDDSALYLCASSSDRGSSYEQYFGPGTRLTVT.

The chain joins TRBV18 to TRBJ2-6, with D tentatively TRBD1 (5 bases). This CDR3 spans 14 amino acids. Per germline, CDR1 KGHSH and CDR2 LQKENI. V was cut by 6 bases and J by 3 bases, with 9 bases left in between. The CDR3 region has the DNA TGTGCCAGCTCCAGGGTAAATGGGGCCAACGTCCTGACTTTC. The encoded protein is CASSRVNGANVLTF. Full variable domain (rest looked up from reference TRBV18 and TRBJ2-6): NAGVMQNPRHLVRRRGQEARLRCSPMKGHSHVYWYRQLPEEGLKFMVYLQKENIIDESGMPKERFSAEFPKEGPSILRIQQVVRGDSAAYFCASSRVNGANVLTFGAGSRLTVL.

V and J are TRBV5-4 and TRBJ1-4; D may be TRBD1 (5 bases). Germline CDR1 reads SGHNT; CDR2 reads YYREEE (reference sequence). The CDR3 consists of 16 residues. V dropped 0 bases and J dropped 10 bases, with 19 bases sitting between them. CDR3 bases: TGTGCCAGCAGCTTGGAGGAATTGGGATTGGGGCGAAAACTGTTTTTT. Its protein is CASSLEELGLGRKLFF.

V gene TRBV4-1 combines with J gene TRBJ1-5; 7 positions match TRBD1. The ends lost 4 bases at V and 0 bases at J; junction bases unmatched: 12. Germline CDR1 and CDR2: MGHRA and YSYEKL. The CDR3 totals 18 residues. The CDR3 DNA is TGCGCCAGCAGCCCTTCATCCGGGACAGCTTATAGCAATCAGCCCCAGCATTTT. Amino acid sequence: CASSPSSGTAYSNQPQHF.

The chain recombines TRBV5-1 with TRBJ1-5; 9 positions agree with TRBD1. From germline, CDR1 is SGHRS and CDR2 YFSETQ. The CDR3 runs 16 residues. V lost 4 bases, J lost 2 bases, and 7 bases stayed unmatched. The CDR3 DNA reads TGCGCCAGCAGCACTGGGACAGGGAACGGCAATCAGCCCCAGCATTTT. Translating it yields CASSTGTGNGNQPQHF. The full variable domain, completed using reference TRBV5-1 and TRBJ1-5, is KAGVTQTPRYLIKTRGQQVTLSCSPISGHRSVSWYQQTPGQGLQFLFEYFSETQRNKGNFPGRFSGRQFSNSRSEMNVSTLELGDSALYLCASSTGTGNGNQPQHFGDGTRLSIL.

The chain joins TRBV19 to TRBJ1-2; tentatively, D is TRBD1 (6 bases). V lost 3 bases to trimming and J lost 5 bases, with 10 bases between them. The CDR3 spans 13 residues. CDR1 and CDR2 from the germline V gene are LNHDA and SQIVND (reference sequence). The chain's CDR3 is CASSMDREYGYTF. CDR3 bases: TGTGCCAGTAGTATGGACAGAGAGTATGGCTACACCTTC. Full variable domain (rest looked up from reference TRBV19 and TRBJ1-2): DGGITQSPKYLFRKEGQNVTLSCEQNLNHDAMYWYRQDPGQGLRLIYYSQIVNDFQKGDIAEGYSVSREKKESFPLTVTSAQKNPTAFYLCASSMDREYGYTFGSGTRLTVV.

The chain links TRBV7-2 to TRBJ2-4; D call uncertain. There are 12 residues in the CDR3. V was pared by 6 bases and J by 4 bases, with 7 bases between. Germline CDR1 and CDR2: SGHTA and FQGNSA. CDR3 DNA sequence: TGTGCCAGCAGTTTCAGGAAAAACATTCAGTACTTC. This codes for CASSFRKNIQYF.

This chain connects TRBV2 to TRBJ2-1, with 12 bases identical to TRBD2. After removal of 6 bases from V and 7 bases from J, the junction contained 19 bases not matched to a gene. The CDR3 runs to 19 residues. In germline, CDR1 is SNHLY, CDR2 FYNNEI. The CDR3 sequence is CASSENLGKTSGRPNEQFF. DNA of the CDR3: TGTGCCAGCAGCGAAAACCTCGGGAAAACTAGCGGGAGGCCGAATGAGCAGTTCTTC.

The chain couples TRBV6-5 to TRBJ2-1; perhaps TRBD2 as D (6 bases). The ends were cut back, 2 bases at V and 4 bases at J, with 12 bases in the middle. Germline CDR1 and CDR2: MNHEY and SVGAGI. CDR3 length: 15 amino acids. CDR3 region: CASSYGPGRYNEQFF. CDR3 nucleotide sequence: TGTGCCAGCAGTTACGGGCCAGGGAGGTACAATGAGCAGTTCTTC.

The chain couples TRBV4-1 to TRBJ2-3; no firm D call. V dropped 0 bases and J dropped 6 bases, with 7 bases sitting between them. This CDR3 has 13 residues. Germline V gene data show CDR1 as MGHRA and CDR2 as YSYEKL. The CDR3 spells CASSQDNLDTQYF. The CDR3 region has the DNA TGCGCCAGCAGCCAAGACAATTTGGATACGCAGTATTTT.